This TCR beta chain came from a study of T cell repertoires in cytomegalovirus infection. Study information: Well-studied HLA-B-restricted CMV epitopes were used in the study alongside recently identified HLA-C-restricted ones. CMV infection plus the matching HLA type was flagged by public TCR beta signatures. Study-level points and caveats: In two of eight donors, the top clonotype was HLA-C-restricted CMV-specific.

TCRdb passed the reads through MiXCR, listing each CDR3 protein once. Here the sample spans 380,000 or so distinct CDR3 sequences, about 32% being singletons. A remark on this clonotype: No antigen is known for it.

Per the germline V gene, CDR1 is SGHVS and CDR2 is FNYEAQ. V lost 1 base to trimming and J lost 4 bases, with 16 bases between them. The CDR3 spans 16 residues. This clonotype was obtained from a human donor in good health (CMV status not recorded). Some clones in this sample may be carry-over from other donors' samples. The chain employs TRBV7-6 and TRBJ1-2, with D possibly matching TRBD1 (5 bases). This material consisted of cultured PBMCs, taken from culture after CMV antigen stimulation. The CDR3 DNA sequence: TGTGCCAGCAGCTTAGGTTCCAGGGTTGAGGGCTATGGCTACACCTTC. This codes for CASSLGSRVEGYGYTF.